This T cell receptor beta chain was sequenced for a study of cytomegalovirus exposure and HLA in healthy donors (dated by TCRdb to 2017 to 2019). Concerning the study at large: An earlier analysis of several hundred of the donors reported approximately 260 Gb of sequence data and around 110 million unique TCR beta sequences obtained from roughly 180 million T cells. Roughly 300 gigabases of sequencing data and 70 million to 100 million unique TCR sequences were included in an early release covering roughly 600 HLA-typed donors. Of the 300 to 450 genotyped donors, around 81% fell in the genetic ancestry cluster associated with self-reported Caucasian donors. The study aimed to test whether cataloging public T cell receptors could reveal signatures of past pathogen exposure. The study profiled the T cell repertoires of hundreds of subjects by immunosequencing and related them to cytomegalovirus serostatus. Besides the first cohort of under 700 subjects, a separate validation cohort made up of roughly 130 different subjects was used. The study combined high-throughput TCR immunosequencing, statistical association of individual TCRs with disease status, and machine learning to predict cytomegalovirus infection status. In a later analysis, previously published TCR beta repertoires from roughly 710 donors were re-analyzed and high-resolution HLA genotyping was added so that TCR occurrence patterns could be studied. Rather than drawing on any new phenotypic data, the later analysis identified candidate immune exposures from TCR beta sequences and the way those sequences occurred across donors. To decide whether each TCR beta V gene segment behaved as functional or pseudogenic, an earlier analysis of 587 of the donors relied on high-throughput TCR beta sequencing. Alongside the repertoire data, information on donor age, sex, ethnicity and CMV serostatus was compiled. Genome-wide SNP genotypes for about 55% of the roughly 670 donors were used in a later genetic analysis, which treated that subset as a discovery cohort. Every repertoire in the discovery cohort had been generated on one and the same sequencing platform. Both class I and class II loci were covered by HLA typing, at four-digit resolution. The number of donors typed differed by locus, with 629-630 for A, B, C, DRB1 and DQB1, roughly 520 for DQA1, 600 to 610 for DPA1, and some 450 for DPB1. About five DR-DQ haplotypes were handled as single units for association and clustering, since linkage in the cohort was strong. On average, roughly 240,000 unique TCR beta nucleotide sequences were sequenced per donor among about 400 genotyped donors of the cohort, with about 19% of those sequences being non-productive. Broader findings and caveats from the paper: The presence/absence analyses assumed that sequencing depth was roughly uniform across donors, and that assumption may not be true. While some public TCRs were present in many individuals, most TCR sequences turned up only very rarely across donors. The cohort was sequenced for TCR beta chains only, and without alpha or paired-chain data the features that could be detected were limited. A later analysis found that HLA-associated TCR beta chains were more clonally expanded and had lower generation probabilities than equally common non-associated chains. A later genetic analysis associated a missense DCLRE1C variant with V-gene and J-gene trimming of TCR beta chains, and an independent cohort replicated the association. The study gave a list of more than 150 TCR beta chains associated with cytomegalovirus. Because the 87-base-pair reads could not distinguish some IMGT-functional V segments, including TRBV6-2 and TRBV6-3, those segments were excluded. According to the authors, the approach could potentially be generalized to other disease states and immunological phenotypes. In an earlier analysis of 500 to 650 of the donors, most TCR beta V segments appeared in productive rearrangements about 87% or about 30% of the time, broadly matching IMGT annotations. A later analysis found that TCR association rates varied across HLA loci, with DRB1 alleles showing the most associated TCRs and HLA-C alleles the fewest. Three of the identified cytomegalovirus-associated TCR beta chains were confirmed in vitro to be specific for cytomegalovirus antigens. According to a later analysis, parvovirus B19, influenza, CMV and Epstein-Barr virus appeared linked to several top co-occurrence clusters. Because counts were too low, about 17 rarely observed V segments, including chromosome 9 orphons, were excluded from the earlier analysis of 587 of the donors. HLA typing was unavailable for some donors at each locus, so association tests used only the typed subset. The classifier was reported to diagnose cytomegalovirus status with high specificity and sensitivity in both the original and validation cohorts. A further reported finding was that TCR beta sequences accurately predicted the HLA-A and HLA-B alleles for most subjects in the first cohort. Linkage disequilibrium might explain the correlated functional status among segregating V segments, but an unknown experimental factor could not be excluded. Assigning TCR associations to individual alleles was difficult when HLA alleles, especially DR and DQ, strongly co-occurred. A group of highly shared sequence variants was considered likely to be a technical artifact of the sequencing pipeline. Most CMV-associated TCR beta chains appeared to be HLA-restricted in a later analysis, and the HLA associations seemed to be driven largely by CMV exposure. Immune exposure information for the cohort was limited to CMV serostatus. A later genetic analysis reported fewer N-insertions in productive TCRs among donors in an Asian-associated ancestry cluster than the approximately 670-donor mean. Specific HLA alleles were associated with 15,000 to 20,000 TCR beta sequences at a false discovery rate of 0.05 in a later analysis.

CDR1 LNHNV and CDR2 YYDKDF are derived from the germline V gene (reference sequence). The CDR3 runs 14 residues from the cysteine to the phenylalanine. This entry keeps only the CDR3 DNA: 42 bases, framed from base 1. At the junction V is shortened by 0 bases and J by 6 bases, with 11 bases in between. A remark on this clone: Its antigen target is currently unknown. The input lacks base qualities; no much larger clone sits a single base away.

The cohort comprised 666 healthy bone marrow donors. At the time of sampling, every cohort member was nominally healthy, though immune exposures that went unrecorded were likely present. The donor tested CMV seropositive and was one of the 289 seropositive cohort members. A peripheral blood sample was collected from each donor, and TCR beta sequencing was performed on peripheral blood mononuclear cells. The Qiagen DNeasy Blood Extraction Kit was used to extract genomic DNA from the blood cell samples. The receptor library was made with the immunoSEQ multiplex PCR assay. The multiplex PCR relied on a mix of 60 forward primers for TCR Vbeta segments and 13 reverse primers for TCR Jbeta segments. The CDR3 region of rearranged TCR beta genes was amplified from genomic DNA with a multiplex PCR assay. Amplified TCR beta libraries were sequenced as 87-base-pair reads on the Illumina HiSeq System. For the original study's pipeline: A later analysis tallied roughly 80 million unique TCR beta chains across the 666 repertoires, and about 10 million of those chains were shared by two or more donors. To remove PCR and sequencing errors, raw reads were error-corrected and collapsed into unique sequences using a nearest-neighbor algorithm that merged closely related sequences. CDR3 sequences were aligned to IMGT reference sequences to assign V, D and J gene segments. For a sequence to be retained, a match of at least six nucleotides to both a V gene segment and a J gene segment was required. Rearrangements were called productive when the CDR3 lacked stop codons and stayed in frame with V and J; all others were non-productive. Following IMGT convention, CDR3 was defined as the stretch from the second conserved V-encoded cysteine to the conserved J-encoded phenylalanine. The earlier analysis of some 580 of the donors excluded any sequence lacking an unambiguous match to a single V gene segment. In an earlier analysis of around 590 of the donors, a V segment was called functional when productive rearrangements were above 56.7%, and segregating when the standard deviation between donors exceeded 5%. A statistical classification framework was developed to diagnose cytomegalovirus status using the catalog of TCR beta chain sequences. V and J gene assignment, in a later analysis, came from comparing TCR nucleotide sequences with IMGT/GENE-DB human TR gene sequences. A later analysis assigned CDR3 sequences and most-parsimonious VDJ recombination scenarios with the TCRdist pipeline. In a later analysis, each TCR beta chain was defined by its CDR3 amino acid sequence together with its V-gene family, and reads lacking a unique V-gene family were excluded. As a way to deal with suspected cross-contamination and a sequencing artifact, a later analysis dropped nearly 600 nucleotide sequences that were highly shared and had low generation probability. In a later analysis, a clonal expansion index for each public chain was calculated from normalized within-repertoire ranks of inferred template counts. In a later analysis, generation probabilities were computed using a VDJ recombination model fitted to out-of-frame rearrangements, and the results were checked against IGoR. Hypergeometric tests were used in a later analysis to score TCR-TCR, TCR-HLA and TCR-CMV co-occurrence, with a repertoire-size bias correction applied to the TCR pairs. A later analysis estimated false discovery rates by permuting HLA or CMV assignments 20 times. In a later analysis, co-occurring TCRs were grouped with DBSCAN, and TCRdist sequence similarity was added when clustering was performed within HLA-allele-positive subsets. Repertoires with fewer than 30,000 or more than 120,000 public chains, plus five repertoires with anomalous nucleotide sharing, were excluded from co-occurrence clustering. TCRdb stores this immuneACCESS table with in-frame sequences only. Part of the clones is absent; in the studies checked, under half of the shortfall reflects unresolved V genes, and no reason is known for the rest. V and J calls and clone size come straight from that table; D and trimming were deduced from the DNA. This sample lists 150,000 to 200,000 clones; more than 60% were detected once. Of the sample, around 7.7% falls within the top ten clones.

Recombination joined TRBV15 with TRBJ1-2; TRBD1 could be the D gene, as 6 bases match. This TCR derives from a woman in her thirties or forties in good health and CMV-seropositive. The sample taken for sequencing was PBMCs. The bases are TGTGCCACCAGCAGAGAAGTACAGGGAGATGGCTACACCTTC. Translated, it gives CATSREVQGDGYTF.